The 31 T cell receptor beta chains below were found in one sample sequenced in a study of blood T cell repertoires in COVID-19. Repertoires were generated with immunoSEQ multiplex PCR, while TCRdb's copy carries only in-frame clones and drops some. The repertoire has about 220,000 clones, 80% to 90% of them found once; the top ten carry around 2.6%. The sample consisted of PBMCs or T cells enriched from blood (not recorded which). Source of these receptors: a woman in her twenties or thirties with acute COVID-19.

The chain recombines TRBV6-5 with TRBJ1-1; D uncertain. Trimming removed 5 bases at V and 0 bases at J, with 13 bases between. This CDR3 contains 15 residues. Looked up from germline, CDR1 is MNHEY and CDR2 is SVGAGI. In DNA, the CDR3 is TGTGCCAGCAGTCGACTCTCGCTCATGAACACTGAAGCTTTCTTT. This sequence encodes CASSRLSLMNTEAFF.

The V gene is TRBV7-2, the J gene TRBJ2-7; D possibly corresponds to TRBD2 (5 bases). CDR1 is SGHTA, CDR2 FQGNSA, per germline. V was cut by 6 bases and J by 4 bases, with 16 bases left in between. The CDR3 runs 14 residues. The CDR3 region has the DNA TGTGCCAGCAGTCCAGCGGCGGGCGGGTACGAGCAGTACTTC. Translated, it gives CASSPAAGGYEQYF.

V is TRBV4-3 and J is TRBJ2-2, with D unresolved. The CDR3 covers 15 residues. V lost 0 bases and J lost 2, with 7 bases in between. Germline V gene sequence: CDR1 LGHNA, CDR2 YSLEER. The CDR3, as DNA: TGCGCCAGCAGCCAAGATAGCAGTAACACCGGGGAGCTGTTTTTT. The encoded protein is CASSQDSSNTGELFF.

The CDR3 region is CASSPHDSSLSGELFF. The DNA of the CDR3 is TGTGCCAGCAGCCCCCACGACAGTTCCTTAAGCGGGGAGCTGTTTTTT. This sequence joins TRBV7-8 and TRBJ2-2, with a possible D match to TRBD1 (5 bases). The V and J ends lost 5 bases and 7 bases respectively, with 20 bases between them. Germline V gives CDR1 SGHVS, CDR2 FQNEAQ. The CDR3 sequence is 16 residues long.

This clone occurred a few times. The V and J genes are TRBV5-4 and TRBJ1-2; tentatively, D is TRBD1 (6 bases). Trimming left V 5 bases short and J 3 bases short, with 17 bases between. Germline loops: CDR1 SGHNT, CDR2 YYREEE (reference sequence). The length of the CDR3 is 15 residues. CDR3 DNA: TGTGCCAGCAGAGGACAGCCGGTTTCGCACTATGGCTACACCTTC. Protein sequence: CASRGQPVSHYGYTF. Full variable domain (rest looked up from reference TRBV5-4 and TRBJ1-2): ETGVTQSPTHLIKTRGQQVTLRCSSQSGHNTVSWYQQALGQGPQFIFQYYREEENGRGNFPPRFSGLQFPNYSSELNVNALELDDSALYLCASRGQPVSHYGYTFGSGTRLTVV.

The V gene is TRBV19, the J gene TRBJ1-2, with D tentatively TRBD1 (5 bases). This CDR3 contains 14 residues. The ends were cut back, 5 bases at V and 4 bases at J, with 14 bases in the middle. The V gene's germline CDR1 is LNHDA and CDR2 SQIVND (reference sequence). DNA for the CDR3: TGTGCCAGTAGTGTCTCGACAGTACGCTATGGCTACACCTTC. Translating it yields CASSVSTVRYGYTF.

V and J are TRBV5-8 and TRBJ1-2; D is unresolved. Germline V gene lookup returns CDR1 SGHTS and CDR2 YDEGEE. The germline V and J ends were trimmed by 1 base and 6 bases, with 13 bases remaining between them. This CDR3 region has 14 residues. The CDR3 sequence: CASSLRPVGDGYTF. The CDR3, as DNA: TGTGCCAGCAGCTTGAGACCGGTCGGAGATGGCTACACCTTC.

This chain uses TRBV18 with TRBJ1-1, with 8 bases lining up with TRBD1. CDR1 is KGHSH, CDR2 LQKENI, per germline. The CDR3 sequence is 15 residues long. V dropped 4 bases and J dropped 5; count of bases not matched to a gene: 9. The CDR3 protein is CASSLTGQGETEAFF. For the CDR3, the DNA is TGTGCCAGCTCACTAACAGGACAGGGAGAAACTGAAGCTTTCTTT.

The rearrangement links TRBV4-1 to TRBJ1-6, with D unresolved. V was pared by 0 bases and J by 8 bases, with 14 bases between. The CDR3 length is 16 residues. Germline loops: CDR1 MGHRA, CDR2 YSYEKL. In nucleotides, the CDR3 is TGCGCCAGCAGCCAAGATAGTGGCAGTCGGGATTCACCCCTCCACTTT. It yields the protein CASSQDSGSRDSPLHF.

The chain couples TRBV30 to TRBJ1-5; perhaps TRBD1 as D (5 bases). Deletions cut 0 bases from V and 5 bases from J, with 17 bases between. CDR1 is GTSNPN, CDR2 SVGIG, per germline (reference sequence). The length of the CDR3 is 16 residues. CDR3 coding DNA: TGTGCCTGGAGTGTTTCGAGGAGCAGGGTCGATCAGCCCCAGCATTTT. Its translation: CAWSVSRSRVDQPQHF.

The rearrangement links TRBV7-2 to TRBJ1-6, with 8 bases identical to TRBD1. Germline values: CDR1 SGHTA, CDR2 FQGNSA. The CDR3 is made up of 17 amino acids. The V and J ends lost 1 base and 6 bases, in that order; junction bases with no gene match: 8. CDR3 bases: TGTGCCAGCAGCTTAGTTGTTTCCAGGGGGCTTAATTCACCCCTCCACTTT. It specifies CASSLVVSRGLNSPLHF.

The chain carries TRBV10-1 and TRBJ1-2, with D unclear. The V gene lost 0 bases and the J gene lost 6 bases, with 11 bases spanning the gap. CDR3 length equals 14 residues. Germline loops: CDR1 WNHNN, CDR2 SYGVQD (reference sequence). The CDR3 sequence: CASSESEGVDGYTF. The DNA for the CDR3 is TGCGCCAGCAGTGAGTCGGAGGGCGTAGATGGCTACACCTTC.

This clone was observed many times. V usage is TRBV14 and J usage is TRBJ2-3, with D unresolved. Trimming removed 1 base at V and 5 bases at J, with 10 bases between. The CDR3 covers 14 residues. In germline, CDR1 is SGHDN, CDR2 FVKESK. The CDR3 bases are TGTGCCAGCAGCCAAGGTACCTTGCGAGATACGCAGTATTTT. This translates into CASSQGTLRDTQYF.

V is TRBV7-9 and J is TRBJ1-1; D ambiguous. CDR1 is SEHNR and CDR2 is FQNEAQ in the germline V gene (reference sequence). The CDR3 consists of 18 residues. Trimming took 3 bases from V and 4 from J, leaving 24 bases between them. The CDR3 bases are TGTGCCAGCAGCTTCAAGTCGCTAGGAAAATTCCAAAGCACTGAAGCTTTCTTT. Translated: CASSFKSLGKFQSTEAFF.

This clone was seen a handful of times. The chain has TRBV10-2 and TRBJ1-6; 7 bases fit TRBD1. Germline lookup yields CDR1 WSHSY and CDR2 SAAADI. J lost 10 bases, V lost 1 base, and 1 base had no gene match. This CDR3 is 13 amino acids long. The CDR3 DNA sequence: TGCGCCAGCAGTGAGTGGACAGGATCACCCCTCCACTTT. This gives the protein CASSEWTGSPLHF.

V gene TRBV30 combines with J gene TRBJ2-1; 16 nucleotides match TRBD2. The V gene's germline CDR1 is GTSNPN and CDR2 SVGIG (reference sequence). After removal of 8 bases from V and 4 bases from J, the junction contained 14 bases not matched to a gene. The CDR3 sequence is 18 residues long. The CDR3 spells CARGTSGGASSYYNEQFF. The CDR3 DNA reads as TGTGCCCGAGGGACTAGCGGGGGGGCCTCTTCATATTACAATGAGCAGTTCTTC.

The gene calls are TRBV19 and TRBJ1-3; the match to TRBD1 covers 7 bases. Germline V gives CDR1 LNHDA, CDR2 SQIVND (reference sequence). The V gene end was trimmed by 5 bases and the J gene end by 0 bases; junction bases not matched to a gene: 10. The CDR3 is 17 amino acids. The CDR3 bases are TGTGCCAGTAGTCCTTGGACAGGCGAAGACTCTGGAAACACCATATATTTT. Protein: CASSPWTGEDSGNTIYF.

As DNA, the CDR3 is TGTGCCAGTAGTCATGCGCCGGGACAGGGGGTAAGTCGGCAGTACTTC. Translating it yields CASSHAPGQGVSRQYF. The chain is built from TRBV19 and TRBJ2-7; 11 nucleotides match TRBD1. The CDR3 runs to 16 residues. V was pared by 5 bases and J by 9 bases, with 15 bases of the junction left unmatched. The V gene's germline CDR1 is LNHDA and CDR2 SQIVND (reference sequence).

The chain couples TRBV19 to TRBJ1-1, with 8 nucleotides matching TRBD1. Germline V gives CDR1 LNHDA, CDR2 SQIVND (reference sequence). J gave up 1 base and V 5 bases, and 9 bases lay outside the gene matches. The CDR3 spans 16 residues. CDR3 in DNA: TGTGCCAGTAGTGGAGGTCTGCAGGGGGCGAACACTGAAGCTTTCTTT. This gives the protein CASSGGLQGANTEAFF.

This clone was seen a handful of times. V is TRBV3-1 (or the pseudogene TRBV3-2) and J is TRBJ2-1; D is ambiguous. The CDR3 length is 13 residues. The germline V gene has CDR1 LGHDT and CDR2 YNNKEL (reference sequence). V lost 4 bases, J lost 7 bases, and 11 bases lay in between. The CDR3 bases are TGTGCCAGCAGCCGAGGTACGGAGAATGAGCAGTTCTTC. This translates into CASSRGTENEQFF.

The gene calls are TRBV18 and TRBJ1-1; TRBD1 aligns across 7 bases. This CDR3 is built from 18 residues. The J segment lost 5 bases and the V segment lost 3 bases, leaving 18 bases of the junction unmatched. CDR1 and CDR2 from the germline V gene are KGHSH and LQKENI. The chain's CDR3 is CASSPRNRGARGGTEAFF. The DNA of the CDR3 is TGTGCCAGCTCACCGAGGAACAGGGGTGCTCGTGGGGGGACTGAAGCTTTCTTT.

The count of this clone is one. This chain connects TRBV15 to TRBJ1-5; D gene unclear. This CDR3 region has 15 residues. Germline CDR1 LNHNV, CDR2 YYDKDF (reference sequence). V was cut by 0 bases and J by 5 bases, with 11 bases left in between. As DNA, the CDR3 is TGTGCCACCAGCAGAGAGGGAGTGACGGATCAGCCCCAGCATTTT. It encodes CATSREGVTDQPQHF.

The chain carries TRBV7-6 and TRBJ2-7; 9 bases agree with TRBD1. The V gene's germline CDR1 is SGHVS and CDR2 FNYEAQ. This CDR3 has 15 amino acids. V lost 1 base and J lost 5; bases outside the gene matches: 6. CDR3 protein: CASSLGGQGSNEQYF. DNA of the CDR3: TGTGCCAGCAGCTTAGGGGGACAGGGATCCAACGAGCAGTACTTC.

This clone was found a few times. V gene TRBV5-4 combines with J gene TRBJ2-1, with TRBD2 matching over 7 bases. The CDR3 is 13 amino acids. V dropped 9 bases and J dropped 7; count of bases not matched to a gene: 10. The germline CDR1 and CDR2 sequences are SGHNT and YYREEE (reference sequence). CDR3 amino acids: CATDRGGLNEQFF. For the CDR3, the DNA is TGTGCCACTGATAGGGGAGGGTTAAATGAGCAGTTCTTC.

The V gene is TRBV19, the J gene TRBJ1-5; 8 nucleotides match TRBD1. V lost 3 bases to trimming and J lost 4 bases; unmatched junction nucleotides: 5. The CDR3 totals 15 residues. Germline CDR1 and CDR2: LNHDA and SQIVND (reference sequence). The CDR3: CASSIWDRLNQPQHF. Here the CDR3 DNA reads TGTGCCAGTAGTATCTGGGACAGGCTAAATCAGCCCCAGCATTTT.

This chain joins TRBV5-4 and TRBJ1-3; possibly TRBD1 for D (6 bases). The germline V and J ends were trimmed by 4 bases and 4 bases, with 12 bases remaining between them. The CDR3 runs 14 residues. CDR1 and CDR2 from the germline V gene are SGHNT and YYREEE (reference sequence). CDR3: CASSLTGSGNTIYF. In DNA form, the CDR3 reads TGTGCCAGCAGCCTTACAGGGTCGGGAAACACCATATATTTT.

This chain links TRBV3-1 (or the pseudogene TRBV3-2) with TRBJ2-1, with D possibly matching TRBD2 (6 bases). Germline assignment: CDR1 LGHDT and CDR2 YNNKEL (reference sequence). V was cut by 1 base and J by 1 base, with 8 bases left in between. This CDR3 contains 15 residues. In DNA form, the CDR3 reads TGTGCCAGCAGCCAAGGGGGGGAATCCTACAATGAGCAGTTCTTC. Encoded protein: CASSQGGESYNEQFF.

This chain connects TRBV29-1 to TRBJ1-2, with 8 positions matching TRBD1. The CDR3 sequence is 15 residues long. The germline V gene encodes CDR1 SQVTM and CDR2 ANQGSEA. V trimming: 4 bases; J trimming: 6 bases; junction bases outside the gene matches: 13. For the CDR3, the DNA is TGCAGCGTTGGGCAGGGGGCACTCCTTAAGAATGGCTACACCTTC. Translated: CSVGQGALLKNGYTF. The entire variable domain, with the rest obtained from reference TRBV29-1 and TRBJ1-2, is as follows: SAVISQKPSRDICQRGTSLTIQCQVDSQVTMMFWYRQQPGQSLTLIATANQGSEATYESGFVIDKFPISRPNLTFSTLTVSNMSPEDSSIYLCSVGQGALLKNGYTFGSGTRLTVV.

As DNA, the CDR3 is TGCGCCAGCAGCTCCGGACAGGCGCTCCCCCACTACGAGCAGTACTTC. Protein sequence: CASSSGQALPHYEQYF. This sequence joins TRBV5-1 and TRBJ2-7, with TRBD1 matching 7 bases. V lost 3 bases, J lost 3 bases, and 12 bases stayed unmatched. This CDR3 contains 16 residues. CDR1 and CDR2 (germline): SGHRS, YFSETQ.

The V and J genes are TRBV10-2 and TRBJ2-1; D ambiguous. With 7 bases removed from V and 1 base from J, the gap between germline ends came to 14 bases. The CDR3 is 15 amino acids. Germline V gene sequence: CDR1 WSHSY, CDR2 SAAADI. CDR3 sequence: CASTDVEPSYNEQFF. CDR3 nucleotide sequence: TGCGCCAGCACTGACGTGGAGCCTTCCTACAATGAGCAGTTCTTC.

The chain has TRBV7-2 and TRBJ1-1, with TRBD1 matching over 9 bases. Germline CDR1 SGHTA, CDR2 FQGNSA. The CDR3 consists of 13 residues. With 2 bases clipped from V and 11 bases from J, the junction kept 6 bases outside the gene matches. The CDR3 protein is CASSLINRGLAFF. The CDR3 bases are TGTGCCAGCAGCTTAATTAACAGGGGGCTCGCTTTCTTT.